These 11 T cell receptor beta chains came from one sample sequenced in a study of human versus mouse CDR3 diversity and MHC coevolution. Sequencing used immunoSEQ multiplex PCR; TCRdb keeps in-frame clones, though not all of them. The data contain 86,000 or so clones, approximately 92% of them seen just once; the ten biggest clones take up roughly 1.3%. Sequencing was done on a sample of naive CD4+ T cells from blood. Subset specified: CD45RO-negative CD62L-positive naive CD4 T cells. Receptors originate from a person between 25 and 69 years old in good health.

The chain links TRBV18 to TRBJ2-3, with D unresolved. The CDR3 has 15 amino acids. Germline V gene lookup returns CDR1 KGHSH and CDR2 LQKENI. The V end was cut by 2 bases, the J end by 1 base, with 10 bases between. The CDR3 sequence: CASSPSVQGTDTQYF. The CDR3 DNA sequence: TGTGCCAGCTCACCATCTGTGCAGGGCACAGATACGCAGTATTTT.

The genes are TRBV29-1 and TRBJ2-3; D might be TRBD2 (5 bases). This CDR3 region has 12 residues. From germline, CDR1 is SQVTM and CDR2 ANQGSEA. V was pared by 4 bases and J by 2 bases, with 7 bases between. CDR3: CSVGGPTDTQYF. The CDR3 region has the DNA TGCAGCGTTGGCGGGCCCACAGATACGCAGTATTTT.

The rearrangement uses TRBV30 and TRBJ1-6; D is uncertain. The CDR3 consists of 19 residues. CDR1 and CDR2 from the germline V gene are GTSNPN and SVGIG (reference sequence). The V gene lost 0 bases and the J gene lost 7 bases, with 25 bases spanning the gap. The CDR3 here is CAWSVEAAESLFRNSPLHF. The DNA for the CDR3 is TGTGCCTGGAGTGTAGAGGCGGCAGAAAGTCTCTTTAGGAATTCACCCCTCCACTTT.

CDR3 protein: CASRLERGGEDTQYF. Here the CDR3 DNA reads TGTGCCAGTAGACTGGAGCGGGGGGGCGAAGATACGCAGTATTTT. The chain employs TRBV19 and TRBJ2-3; TRBD2 aligns across 10 bases. This CDR3 has 15 residues. Germline CDR1 is LNHDA and CDR2 is SQIVND (reference sequence). V lost 6 bases and J lost 5; bases outside the gene matches: 8.

The chain recombines TRBV28 with TRBJ2-7; 9 bases align to TRBD1. Germline trimming cut 7 bases from V and 2 bases from J; bases unmatched to any gene: 6. CDR3 size: 14 residues. Germline assignment: CDR1 MDHEN and CDR2 SYDVKM. CDR3 bases: TGTGCCAGCACCACGGGACAGGGCCCCTACGAGCAGTACTTC. Protein: CASTTGQGPYEQYF. Filled out from reference TRBV28 and TRBJ2-7, the complete variable domain reads DVKVTQSSRYLVKRTGEKVFLECVQDMDHENMFWYRQDPGLGLRLIYFSYDVKMKEKGDIPEGYSVSREKKERFSLILESASTNQTSMYLCASTTGQGPYEQYFGPGTRLTVT.

This chain connects TRBV13 to TRBJ2-5; 11 nucleotides match TRBD2. The J call may be incorrect, as the DNA end agrees better with TRBJ2-7. Germline loops: CDR1 PRHDT, CDR2 FYEKMQ (reference sequence). The length of the CDR3 is 15 residues. CDR3 amino acids: CASRMTSGVLYEQYF. The CDR3, as DNA: TGTGCCAGCAGAATGACTAGCGGGGTCCTCTACGAGCAGTACTTC.

V and J are TRBV7-2 and TRBJ2-7, with TRBD2 as a possible D gene (5 bases). CDR3 length equals 12 residues. Germline-derived CDR1 and CDR2 are SGHTA and FQGNSA. V lost 5 bases to trimming and J lost 6 bases, with 11 bases between them. The CDR3: CASSQTAGEQYF. The DNA for the CDR3 is TGTGCCAGCAGCCAGACCGCGGGCGAGCAGTACTTC.

This chain's CDR3 is CASSLGLGGAYNEQFF. The CDR3 DNA reads as TGTGCCAGCAGCTTAGGGCTTGGGGGGGCCTACAATGAGCAGTTCTTC. The genes are TRBV7-9 and TRBJ2-1; 7 positions agree with TRBD2. V shed 1 base and J 2 bases; nucleotides not matched to a gene: 5. The CDR3 runs 16 residues. CDR1 SEHNR and CDR2 FQNEAQ come from the germline V gene (reference sequence).

The chain joins TRBV7-2 to TRBJ1-1; D possibly corresponds to TRBD1 (6 bases). CDR3 size: 13 residues. The germline V gene encodes CDR1 SGHTA and CDR2 FQGNSA. V was trimmed by 4 bases and J by 5 bases, leaving 11 bases between them. As DNA, the CDR3 is TGTGCCAGCAGCTCCAACAGGGAAACTGAAGCTTTCTTT. Amino acids: CASSSNRETEAFF.

This clone was observed once. The chain is built from TRBV28 and TRBJ1-2, with TRBD1 matching over 7 bases. CDR3 size: 13 residues. Germline-derived CDR1 and CDR2 are MDHEN and SYDVKM. The trim removed 7 bases at V and 7 bases at J, leaving 9 bases unmatched. The DNA of the CDR3 is TGTGCCAGCACCCAGACAGGGAGGTCTGGCTACACCTTC. Its protein is CASTQTGRSGYTF.

This chain joins TRBV30 and TRBJ1-2; D possibly corresponds to TRBD1 (5 bases). Germline V lookup: CDR1 GTSNPN, CDR2 SVGIG (reference sequence). Trimming cost V 0 bases and J 7 bases, with 6 bases left between them. The CDR3 has 11 amino acids. The CDR3 loop reads CAWSVQVGYTF. The CDR3 DNA follows: TGTGCCTGGAGTGTACAGGTTGGCTACACCTTC.